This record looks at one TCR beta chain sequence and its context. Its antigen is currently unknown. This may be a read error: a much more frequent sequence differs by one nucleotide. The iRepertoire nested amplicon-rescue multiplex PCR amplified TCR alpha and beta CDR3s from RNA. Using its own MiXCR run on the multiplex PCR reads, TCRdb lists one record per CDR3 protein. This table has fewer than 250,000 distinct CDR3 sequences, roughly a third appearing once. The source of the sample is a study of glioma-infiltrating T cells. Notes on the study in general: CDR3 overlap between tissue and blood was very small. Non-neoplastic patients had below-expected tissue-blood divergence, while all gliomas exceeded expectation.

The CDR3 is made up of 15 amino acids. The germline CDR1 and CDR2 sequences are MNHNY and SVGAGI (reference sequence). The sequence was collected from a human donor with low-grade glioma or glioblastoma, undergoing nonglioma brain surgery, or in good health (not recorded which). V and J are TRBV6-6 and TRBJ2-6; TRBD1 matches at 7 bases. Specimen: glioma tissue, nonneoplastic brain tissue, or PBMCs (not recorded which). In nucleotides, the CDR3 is TGTGCCATCAAACGGGACAGCTCTGGGGCCAACGCCCTGACTTTC. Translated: CAIKRDSSGANALTF.